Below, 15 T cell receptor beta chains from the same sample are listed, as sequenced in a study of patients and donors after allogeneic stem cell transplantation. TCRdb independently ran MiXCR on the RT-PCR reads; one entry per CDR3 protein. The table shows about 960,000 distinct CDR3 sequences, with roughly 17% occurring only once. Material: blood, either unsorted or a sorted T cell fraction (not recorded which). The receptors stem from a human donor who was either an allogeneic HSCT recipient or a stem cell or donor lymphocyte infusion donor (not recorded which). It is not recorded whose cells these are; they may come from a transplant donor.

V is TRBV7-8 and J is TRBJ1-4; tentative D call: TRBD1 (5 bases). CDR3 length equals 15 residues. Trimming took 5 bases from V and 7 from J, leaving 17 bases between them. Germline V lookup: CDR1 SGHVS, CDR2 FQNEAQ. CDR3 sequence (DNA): TGTGCCAGCAGCCTCTCCAGGGTTCTGGGTGAAAAACTGTTTTTT. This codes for CASSLSRVLGEKLFF.

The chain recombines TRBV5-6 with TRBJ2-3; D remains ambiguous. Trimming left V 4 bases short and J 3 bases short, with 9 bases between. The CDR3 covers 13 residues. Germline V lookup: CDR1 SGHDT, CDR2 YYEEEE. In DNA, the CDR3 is TGTGCCAGCAGCGGAGAATCAACAGATACGCAGTATTTT. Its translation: CASSGESTDTQYF.

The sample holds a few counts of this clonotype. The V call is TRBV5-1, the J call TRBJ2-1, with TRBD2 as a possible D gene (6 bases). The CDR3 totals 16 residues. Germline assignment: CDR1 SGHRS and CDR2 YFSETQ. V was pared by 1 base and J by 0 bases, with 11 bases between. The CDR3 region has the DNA TGCGCCAGCAGCTTGTTTGGCGGGGACTCCTACAATGAGCAGTTCTTC. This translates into CASSLFGGDSYNEQFF.

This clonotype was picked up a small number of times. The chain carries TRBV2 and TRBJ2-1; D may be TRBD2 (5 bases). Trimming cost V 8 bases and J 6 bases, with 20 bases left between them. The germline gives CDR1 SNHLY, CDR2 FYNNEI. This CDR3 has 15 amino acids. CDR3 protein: CASGRPMSRGNEQFF. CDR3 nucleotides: TGTGCCAGCGGGCGACCCATGTCTCGGGGCAATGAGCAGTTCTTC.

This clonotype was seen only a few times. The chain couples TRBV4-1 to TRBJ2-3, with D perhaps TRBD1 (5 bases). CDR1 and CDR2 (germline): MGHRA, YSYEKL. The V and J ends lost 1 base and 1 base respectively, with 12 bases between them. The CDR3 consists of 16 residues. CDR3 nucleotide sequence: TGCGCCAGCAGCCAAGTAAGCAGGGTCCGCACAGATACGCAGTATTTT. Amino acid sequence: CASSQVSRVRTDTQYF.

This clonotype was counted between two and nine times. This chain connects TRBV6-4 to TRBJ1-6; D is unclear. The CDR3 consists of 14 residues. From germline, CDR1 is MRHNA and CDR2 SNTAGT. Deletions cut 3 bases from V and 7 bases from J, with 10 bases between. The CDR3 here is CASSESVGNSPLHF. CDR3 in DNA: TGTGCCAGCAGTGAGTCTGTAGGCAATTCACCCCTCCACTTT.

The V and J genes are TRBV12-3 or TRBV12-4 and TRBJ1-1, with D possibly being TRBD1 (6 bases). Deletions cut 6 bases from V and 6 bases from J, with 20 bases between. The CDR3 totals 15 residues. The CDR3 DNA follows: TGTGCCAGCAGCAAAGGGGGGGGGAAGGAGTCTGAAGCTTTCTTT. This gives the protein CASSKGGGKESEAFF.

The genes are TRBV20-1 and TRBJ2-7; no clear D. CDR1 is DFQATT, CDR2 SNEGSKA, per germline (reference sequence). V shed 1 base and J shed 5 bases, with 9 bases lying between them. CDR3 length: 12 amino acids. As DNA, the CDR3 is TGCAGTGCTAGAGGAGTAGGGAACGAGCAGTACTTC. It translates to CSARGVGNEQYF.

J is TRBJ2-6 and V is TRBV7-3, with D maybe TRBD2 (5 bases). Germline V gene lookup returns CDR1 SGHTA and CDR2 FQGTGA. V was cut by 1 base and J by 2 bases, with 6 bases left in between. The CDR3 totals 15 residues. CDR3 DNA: TGTGCCAGCAGCTTAATGGAGGCTGGGGCCAACGTCCTGACTTTC. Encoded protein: CASSLMEAGANVLTF.

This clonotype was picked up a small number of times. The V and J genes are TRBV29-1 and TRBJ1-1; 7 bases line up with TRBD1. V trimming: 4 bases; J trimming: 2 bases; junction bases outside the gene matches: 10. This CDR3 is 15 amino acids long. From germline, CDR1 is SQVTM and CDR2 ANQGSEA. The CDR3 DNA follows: TGCAGCGTTGGAACATACCGGGACAGTAACACTGAAGCTTTCTTT. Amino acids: CSVGTYRDSNTEAFF.

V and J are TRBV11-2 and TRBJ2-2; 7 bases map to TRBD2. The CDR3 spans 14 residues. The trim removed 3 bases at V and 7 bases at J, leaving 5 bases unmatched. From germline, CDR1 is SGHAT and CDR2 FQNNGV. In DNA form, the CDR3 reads TGTGCCAGCAGCTTCCGACTAGCTAACGGGGAGCTGTTTTTT. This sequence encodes CASSFRLANGELFF. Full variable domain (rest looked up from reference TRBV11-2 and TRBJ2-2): EAGVAQSPRYKIIEKRQSVAFWCNPISGHATLYWYQQILGQGPKLLIQFQNNGVVDDSQLPKDRFSAERLKGVDSTLKIQPAKLEDSAVYLCASSFRLANGELFFGEGSRLTVL.

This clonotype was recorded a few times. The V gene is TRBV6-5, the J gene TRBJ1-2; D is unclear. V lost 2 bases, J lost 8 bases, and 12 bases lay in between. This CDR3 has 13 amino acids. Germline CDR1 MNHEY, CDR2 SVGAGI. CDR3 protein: CASSYRVSWGYTF. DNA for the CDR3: TGTGCCAGCAGTTACAGGGTGTCGTGGGGCTACACCTTC.

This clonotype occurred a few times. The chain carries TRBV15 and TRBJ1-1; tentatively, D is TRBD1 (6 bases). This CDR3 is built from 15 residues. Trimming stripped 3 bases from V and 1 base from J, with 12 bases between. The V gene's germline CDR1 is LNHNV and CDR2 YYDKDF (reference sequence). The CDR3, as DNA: TGTGCCACCAGCAGGGCATGGGGGGCGAACACTGAAGCTTTCTTT. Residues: CATSRAWGANTEAFF.

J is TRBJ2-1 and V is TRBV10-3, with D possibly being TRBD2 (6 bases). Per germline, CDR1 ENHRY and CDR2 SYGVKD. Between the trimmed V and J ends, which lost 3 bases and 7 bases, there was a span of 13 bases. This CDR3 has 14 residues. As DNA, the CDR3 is TGTGCCATCAGTGACTCGCGGGGTAGTAATGAGCAGTTCTTC. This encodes CAISDSRGSNEQFF.

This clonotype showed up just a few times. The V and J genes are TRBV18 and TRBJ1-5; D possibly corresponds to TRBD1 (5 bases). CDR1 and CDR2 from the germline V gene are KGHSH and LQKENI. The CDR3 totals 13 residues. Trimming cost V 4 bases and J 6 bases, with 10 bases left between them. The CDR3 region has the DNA TGTGCCAGCTCACAAGGGGTAGTTCAGCCCCAGCATTTT. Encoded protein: CASSQGVVQPQHF.